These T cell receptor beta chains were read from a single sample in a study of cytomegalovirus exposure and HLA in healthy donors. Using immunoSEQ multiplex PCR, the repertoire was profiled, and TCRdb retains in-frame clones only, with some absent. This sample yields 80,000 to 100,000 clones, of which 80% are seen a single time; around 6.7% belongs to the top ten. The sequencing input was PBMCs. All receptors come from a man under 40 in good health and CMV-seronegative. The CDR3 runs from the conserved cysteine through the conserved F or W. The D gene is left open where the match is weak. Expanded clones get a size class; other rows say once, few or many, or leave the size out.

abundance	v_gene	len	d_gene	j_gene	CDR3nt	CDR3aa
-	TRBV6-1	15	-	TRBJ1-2	TGTGCCAGCAGTGAATCCCTAAGGACAGTCTATGGCTACACCTTC	CASSESLRTVYGYTF
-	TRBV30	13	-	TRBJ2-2	TGTGCCTGGGTAAAGGGGTTCACCGGGGAGCTGTTTTTT	CAWVKGFTGELFF
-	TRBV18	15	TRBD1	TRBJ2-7	TGTGCCAGCTCACCACTCCCCGGACAGGGTTACGAGCAGTACTTC	CASSPLPGQGYEQYF
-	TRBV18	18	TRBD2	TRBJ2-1	TGTGCCAGCTCACCCTCATTTCCGACTAGCGAAAACTACAATGAGCAGTTCTTC	CASSPSFPTSENYNEQFF
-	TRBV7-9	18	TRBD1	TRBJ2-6	TGTGCCAGCAGCCCACGGGGACAGGGTGCACTCGGGGCCAACGTCCTGACTTTC	CASSPRGQGALGANVLTF
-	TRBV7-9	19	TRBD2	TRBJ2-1	TGTGCCAGCAGCTTAGCCTTCGGTCTAGCGGGAGAATCGCCCAATGAGCAGTTCTTC	CASSLAFGLAGESPNEQFF
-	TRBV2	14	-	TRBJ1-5	TGTGCCAGCAGTGGACCCAGGAGCAATCAGCCCCAGCATTTT	CASSGPRSNQPQHF
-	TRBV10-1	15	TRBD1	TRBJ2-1	TGCGCCAGCAGCGGCCGGACAGGAATCAACAATGAGCAGTTCTTC	CASSGRTGINNEQFF
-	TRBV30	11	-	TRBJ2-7	TGTGCCTGGAGCCGGTCCTACGAGCAGTACTTC	CAWSRSYEQYF
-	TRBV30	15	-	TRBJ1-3	TGTGCCTGGATGAAACCGGGACTAAATGGAAACACCATATATTTT	CAWMKPGLNGNTIYF
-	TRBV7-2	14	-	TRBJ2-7	TGTGCCAGCAGCATCCGGACGGGTTCGGGGGAGCAGTACTTC	CASSIRTGSGEQYF
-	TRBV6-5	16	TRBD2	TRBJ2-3	TGTGCCAGCAGTTACTCGGGCGGGGGTGGATCAGATACGCAGTATTTT	CASSYSGGGGSDTQYF
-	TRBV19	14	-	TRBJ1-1	TGTGCCAGTAGTAGTTGGGGGGGGAACACTGAAGCTTTCTTT	CASSSWGGNTEAFF
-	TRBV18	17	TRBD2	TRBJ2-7	TGTGCCAGCTCACTTAAGACTAGCGGGACCTATCCCTACGAGCAGTACTTC	CASSLKTSGTYPYEQYF
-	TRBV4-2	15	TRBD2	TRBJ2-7	TGTGCCAGCAGCCAGGCGGGGGAGAGCTCCTACGAGCAGTACTTC	CASSQAGESSYEQYF
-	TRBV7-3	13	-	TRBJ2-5	TGTGCCAGCAGCACAGGGGCGGGGGAGACCCAGTACTTC	CASSTGAGETQYF
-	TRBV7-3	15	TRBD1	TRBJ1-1	TGTGCCAGCAGCTTGTTGGGACAGACGAACACTGAAGCTTTCTTT	CASSLLGQTNTEAFF
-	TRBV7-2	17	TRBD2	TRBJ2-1	TGTGCCAGCAGCCCATTGGGAGCGGGGGTTCCCTACAATGAGCAGTTCTTC	CASSPLGAGVPYNEQFF
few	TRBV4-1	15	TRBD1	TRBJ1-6	TGCGCCAGCAGCCAAGCCGGGACAGGGAATTCACCCCTCCACTTT	CASSQAGTGNSPLHF
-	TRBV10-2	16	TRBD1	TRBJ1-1	TGCGCCAGCAGTTCCAACCGCGGGGACAGGCGTCCTGAAGCTTTCTTT	CASSSNRGDRRPEAFF
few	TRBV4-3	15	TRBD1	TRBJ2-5	TGCGCCAGCAGCCCACGGACAGGGAGTGTGGAGACCCAGTACTTC	CASSPRTGSVETQYF
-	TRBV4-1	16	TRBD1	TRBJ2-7	TGCGCCAGCAGCCAACCTAAGGACAGGGGTCATTACGAGCAGTACTTC	CASSQPKDRGHYEQYF
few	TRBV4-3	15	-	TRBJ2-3	TGCGCCAGCAGCCAAGCGTTGGGGCCGACAGATACGCAGTATTTT	CASSQALGPTDTQYF
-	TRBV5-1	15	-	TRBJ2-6	TGCGCCAGCAGCTTACAGAACTCTGGGGCCAACGTCCTGACTTTC	CASSLQNSGANVLTF
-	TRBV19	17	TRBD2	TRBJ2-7	TGTGCCAGTAGTATAGATTTTGGACTAGCGGGAGGTCTCGAGCAGTACTTC	CASSIDFGLAGGLEQYF
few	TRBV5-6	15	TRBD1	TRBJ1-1	TGTGCCAGCAGCCTCTTTGGACAGGGAAACACTGAAGCTTTCTTT	CASSLFGQGNTEAFF
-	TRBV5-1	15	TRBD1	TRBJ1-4	TGCGCCAGCAGGTACACCGGGACAGAGAATGAAAAACTGTTTTTT	CASRYTGTENEKLFF
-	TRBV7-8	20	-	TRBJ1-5	TGTGCCAGCAGCTTAGATCCAGTTGTGGGCAGCATGTATAGCAATCAGCCCCAGCATTTT	CASSLDPVVGSMYSNQPQHF
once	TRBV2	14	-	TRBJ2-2	TGTGCCAGCAGTGAAGCGCTTGCCGGGGGGGAGCTGTTTTTT	CASSEALAGGELFF
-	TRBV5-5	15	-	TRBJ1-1	TGTGCCAGCAGTCCCTCAGGAGGGGCGAACACTGAAGCTTTCTTT	CASSPSGGANTEAFF
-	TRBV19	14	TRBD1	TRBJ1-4	TGTGCCAGTCGGAGACAGGGAATGTGGGAAAAACTGTTTTTT	CASRRQGMWEKLFF
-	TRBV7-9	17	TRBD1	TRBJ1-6	TGTGCCAGCAGCTTCGGGACAGGGGGAAATACCGATTCACCCCTCCACTTT	CASSFGTGGNTDSPLHF
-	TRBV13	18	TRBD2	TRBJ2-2	TGTGCCAGCAGCTTAGCGAATAGCGGGGGGGCCCTCGGCGGGGAGCTGTTTTTT	CASSLANSGGALGGELFF
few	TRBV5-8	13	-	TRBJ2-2	TGTGCCAGCAGCGTCCGGGTCACCGGGGAGCTGTTTTTT	CASSVRVTGELFF
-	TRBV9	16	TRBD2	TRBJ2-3	TGTGCCAGCAGCGTAGAAGCGGGGGATCTCACAGATACGCAGTATTTT	CASSVEAGDLTDTQYF
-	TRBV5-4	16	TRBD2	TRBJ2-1	TGTGCCAGCAGCTTGCTGACTAGCGGGAGGGGCAATGAGCAGTTCTTC	CASSLLTSGRGNEQFF
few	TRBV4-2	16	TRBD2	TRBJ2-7	TGTGCCAGCAGCCAAGATGGAGCGGGGAGCTCCTACGAGCAGTACTTC	CASSQDGAGSSYEQYF
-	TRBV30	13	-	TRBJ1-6	TGTGCCTGGAGTGTAAATAGAAATTCACCCCTCCACTTT	CAWSVNRNSPLHF
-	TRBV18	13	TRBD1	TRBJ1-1	TGTGCCAGCTCACTGGGACAGGGACCTGAAGCTTTCTTT	CASSLGQGPEAFF
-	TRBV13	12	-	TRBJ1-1	TGTGCCAGCAGCTTAGACGGGTATGAAGCTTTCTTT	CASSLDGYEAFF
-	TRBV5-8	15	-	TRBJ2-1	TGTGCCAGCAGCTTGTTCTTCGGCTCCTACAATGAGCAGTTCTTC	CASSLFFGSYNEQFF
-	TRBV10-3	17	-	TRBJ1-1	TGTGCCATCAGTGGGATGGCAGGCTGGGAGATGAACACTGAAGCTTTCTTT	CAISGMAGWEMNTEAFF
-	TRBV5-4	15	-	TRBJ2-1	TGTGCCAGCAGCTTGGGTGGGAGCTCCTACAATGAGCAGTTCTTC	CASSLGGSSYNEQFF
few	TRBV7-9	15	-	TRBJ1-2	TGTGCCAGCAGCCACCCACCCCAAGGACAGTATGGCTACACCTTC	CASSHPPQGQYGYTF
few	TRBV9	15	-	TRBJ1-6	TGTGCCAGCAGCTCATCGGGGGGCTATAATTCACCCCTCCACTTT	CASSSSGGYNSPLHF
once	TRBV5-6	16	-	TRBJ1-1	TGTGCCAGCAGCACTCCGACAGGTTATCTGAACACTGAAGCTTTCTTT	CASSTPTGYLNTEAFF
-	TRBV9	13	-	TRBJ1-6	TGTGCCAGCAGCGTAGGGTCGGAGTCACCCCTCCACTTT	CASSVGSESPLHF
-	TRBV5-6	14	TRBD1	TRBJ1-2	TGTGCCAGCAGCCCAACAGGGGGCTTATATGGCTACACCTTC	CASSPTGGLYGYTF
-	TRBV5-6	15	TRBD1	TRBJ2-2	TGTGCCAGCAGCGTGGGACAGGGTGGGACCGGGGAGCTGTTTTTT	CASSVGQGGTGELFF
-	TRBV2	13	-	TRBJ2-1	TGTGCCAGCAGTGTAATTATAGGGGAGGCAGTTCTCTTC	CASSVIIGEAVLF
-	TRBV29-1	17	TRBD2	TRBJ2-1	TGCAGCGTTGACGGCAGGCGAACCTCTAGCGGGAGCAATGAGCAGTTCTTC	CSVDGRRTSSGSNEQFF
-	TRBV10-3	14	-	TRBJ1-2	TGTGCCATCAGTGAACCCCGTATCGGCTATGGCTACACCTTC	CAISEPRIGYGYTF
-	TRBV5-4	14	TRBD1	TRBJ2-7	TGTGCCAGCAGCTCACCTGACAGGGGCGGCGAGCAGTACTTC	CASSSPDRGGEQYF
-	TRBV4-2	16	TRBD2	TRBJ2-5	TGTGCCAGCAGCCAAGAGGCGGGGGGGCGACAAGAGACCCAGTACTTC	CASSQEAGGRQETQYF
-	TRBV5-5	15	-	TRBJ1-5	TGTGCCAGCAGCTACGGGACAACCAGCAATCAGCCCCAGCATTTT	CASSYGTTSNQPQHF
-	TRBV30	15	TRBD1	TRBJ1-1	TGTGCCTGGAGTAGGGACAGGGGGCCGTACACTGAAGCTTTCTTT	CAWSRDRGPYTEAFF
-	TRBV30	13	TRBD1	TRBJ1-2	TGTGCCTGGAGGGAGGACAGGTACTATGGCTACACCTTC	CAWREDRYYGYTF
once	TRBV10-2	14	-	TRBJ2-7	TGCGCCAGCATTCTCGAAACAAGGGGGGGCGAGCAGTACTTC	CASILETRGGEQYF
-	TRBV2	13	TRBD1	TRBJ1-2	TGTGCCAGCAGTGGGGGACAGGGGGCGGGCTACACCTTC	CASSGGQGAGYTF
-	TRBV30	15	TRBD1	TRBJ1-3	TGTGCCTGGGTCGTAGGGACAGACTCTGGAAACACCATATATTTT	CAWVVGTDSGNTIYF